Listed below are T cell receptor beta chains from one sample, sequenced in a study of CXCR3-negative and CXCR3-positive naive CD8 T cells. TCRdb reprocessed the 5' RACE reads and stores each CDR3 protein as one record, lacking DNA. The listing contains about 110,000 distinct CDR3 sequences. Sequencing used naive CXCR3+ CD8+ T cells from blood. These receptors were collected from a human donor in good health. Some clones in this sample may be carry-over from other donors' samples. CDR3s include the opening cysteine and the closing phenylalanine or tryptophan.

TRBJ1-5 | TRBV5-5 | CASSLLPPGTGYQPQHF
TRBJ1-1 | TRBV5-6 | CASSPRSQALNTEAFF
TRBJ1-5 | TRBV14 | CASSQESGQPQHF
TRBJ2-2 | TRBV7-3 | CASSQGTSGSGTGELFF
TRBJ2-2 | TRBV21-1 | CSSSIAGTPVGELFF
TRBJ2-7 | TRBV5-4 | CASSLGFGTGEYEQYF
TRBJ2-1 | TRBV25-1 | CASSEYNHEQFF
TRBJ2-3 | TRBV5-6 | CASTRVGADTQYF
TRBJ1-2 | TRBV6-5 | CASSYSLSSSYGYTF
TRBJ1-1 | TRBV9 | CASSVISRRQGATEAFF
TRBJ1-1 | TRBV20-1 | CSARAPSKGAEAFF
TRBJ2-2 | TRBV5-6 | CASSWASGLPTGELLF
TRBJ2-3 | TRBV29-1 | CSVEDGGDTQYF
TRBJ2-7 | TRBV10-2 | CATLDFLKGEQYF
TRBJ1-1 | TRBV7-9 | CASGYLDTEAFF
TRBJ2-1 | TRBV10-2 | CASSEPGYYNEQFF
TRBJ1-1 | TRBV6-1 | CASSEWPGDIEAFF
TRBJ1-1 | TRBV6-4 | CASSPTDGRTEAFF
TRBJ2-7 | TRBV29-1 | CSVEGDSGTYEQYF
TRBJ2-1 | TRBV6-5 | CASKTSGSGNEQFF
TRBJ1-2 | TRBV7-6 | CASSLGQGANYGYTF
TRBJ2-1 | TRBV30 | CAWSHPGVEQFF
TRBJ2-3 | TRBV28 | CASSAPWDPEFTDTQYF
TRBJ2-2 | TRBV12-3/TRBV12-4 | CASSLGNRDRLSLELFF
TRBJ2-7 | TRBV27 | CASRRGRAFSYEQYF
TRBJ1-1 | TRBV29-1 | CSGRPLNTEAFF
TRBJ1-1 | TRBV12-3/TRBV12-4 | CASRWGGAGNTEAFF
TRBJ2-7 | TRBV19 | CASSMWDTEQYF
TRBJ2-1 | TRBV25-1 | CASSGGSDEQFF
TRBJ2-7 | TRBV29-1 | CSIGIPSGGDEQYF
TRBJ2-3 | TRBV2 | CASSNPGLAVTDTQYF
TRBJ2-1 | TRBV12-3/TRBV12-4 | CASSLIAGFYNEQFF